A selection of T cell receptor beta chains follows, all from one sample in a study of CD8 T cells in ankylosing spondylitis. TCRdb re-called the 5' RACE reads through MiXCR, storing one row per CDR3 protein. The sample lists 350,000 or so distinct CDR3 sequences; about 14% were seen once. Input material: blood, either unsorted or a sorted T cell fraction (not recorded which). The receptors were gathered from a male donor with ankylosing spondylitis or in good health (not recorded which). CDR3s include the opening cysteine and the closing phenylalanine or tryptophan. Fields, in order: V gene, CDR3 length, clone size, D gene, J gene, CDR3 DNA, CDR3 protein. The D gene is left open where the match is weak. A row's size may be missing; if present it is once, few, many or a size class.

V gene: TRBV6-1; CDR3 length: 14; clone size: NA; D gene: NA; J gene: TRBJ2-1; CDR3 DNA: TGTGCCAGCAGTGAAATGGTAGGTAGGAATGAGCAGTTCTTC; CDR3 protein: CASSEMVGRNEQFF
V gene: TRBV6-1; CDR3 length: 16; clone size: few; D gene: TRBD2; J gene: TRBJ2-7; CDR3 DNA: TGTGCCAGCAGTCCCCAGGGACTAGCGGGACTCTACGAGCAGTACTTC; CDR3 protein: CASSPQGLAGLYEQYF
V gene: TRBV6-2/TRBV6-3; CDR3 length: 17; clone size: few; D gene: TRBD1; J gene: TRBJ1-1; CDR3 DNA: TGTGCCAGCAGGCAACCGGGACAGGGAAGAATGAACACTGAAGCTTTCTTT; CDR3 protein: CASRQPGQGRMNTEAFF
V gene: TRBV4-1; CDR3 length: 16; clone size: few; D gene: NA; J gene: TRBJ2-1; CDR3 DNA: TGCGCCAGCAGCCAAGAAAGGAGGGGGCAGGGCTATGAGCAGTTCTTC; CDR3 protein: CASSQERRGQGYEQFF
V gene: TRBV9; CDR3 length: 13; clone size: many; D gene: TRBD1; J gene: TRBJ1-1; CDR3 DNA: TGTGCCAGCAGCGGAAACAGGGGTGCTGAAGCTTTCTTT; CDR3 protein: CASSGNRGAEAFF
V gene: TRBV14; CDR3 length: 15; clone size: many; D gene: NA; J gene: TRBJ2-1; CDR3 DNA: TGTGCCAGCAGCCAAGTAAGGCGTTCCTACAATGAGCAGTTCTTC; CDR3 protein: CASSQVRRSYNEQFF
V gene: TRBV7-6; CDR3 length: 15; clone size: NA; D gene: TRBD1; J gene: TRBJ2-1; CDR3 DNA: TGTGCCAGCAGATCAGGACAGGGAATCGACAATGAGCAGTTCTTC; CDR3 protein: CASRSGQGIDNEQFF
V gene: TRBV4-2; CDR3 length: 16; clone size: few; D gene: TRBD1; J gene: TRBJ2-7; CDR3 DNA: TGTGCCAGCAGCCAAGAAGCCCGGGACAGCCCCTACGAGCAGTACTTC; CDR3 protein: CASSQEARDSPYEQYF
V gene: TRBV14; CDR3 length: 14; clone size: few; D gene: NA; J gene: TRBJ1-2; CDR3 DNA: TGTGCCAGCAGCCAAGATTACGGAAACTATGGCTACACCTTC; CDR3 protein: CASSQDYGNYGYTF
V gene: TRBV7-9; CDR3 length: 15; clone size: few; D gene: NA; J gene: TRBJ2-7; CDR3 DNA: TGTGCCAGCAGCTCGACAGGTGAATCAATCTACGAGCAGTACTTC; CDR3 protein: CASSSTGESIYEQYF
V gene: TRBV5-1; CDR3 length: 14; clone size: NA; D gene: NA; J gene: TRBJ2-3; CDR3 DNA: TGCGCCAGCAGCTTGGGTCAAACCACAGATACGCAGTATTTT; CDR3 protein: CASSLGQTTDTQYF
V gene: TRBV6-5; CDR3 length: 19; clone size: few; D gene: TRBD2; J gene: TRBJ2-1; CDR3 DNA: TGTGCCAGCAGTTACTCGAGACTAGCGGGAGGGACCTCCTACAATGAGCAGTTCTTC; CDR3 protein: CASSYSRLAGGTSYNEQFF
V gene: TRBV25-1; CDR3 length: 14; clone size: many; D gene: NA; J gene: TRBJ1-6; CDR3 DNA: TGTGCCAGCAAGGGTGGAGGGGATAATTCACCCCTCCACTTT; CDR3 protein: CASKGGGDNSPLHF
V gene: TRBV6-2/TRBV6-3; CDR3 length: 15; clone size: few; D gene: NA; J gene: TRBJ2-5; CDR3 DNA: TGTGCCAGCAGTTACGCGGCAGCCTGGGGGGAGACCCAGTACTTC; CDR3 protein: CASSYAAAWGETQYF
V gene: TRBV10-3; CDR3 length: 13; clone size: many; D gene: NA; J gene: TRBJ2-1; CDR3 DNA: TGTGCCATCCGGGCTAGCGTGTACAATGAGCAGTTCTTC; CDR3 protein: CAIRASVYNEQFF
V gene: TRBV5-1; CDR3 length: 12; clone size: NA; D gene: NA; J gene: TRBJ2-5; CDR3 DNA: TGCGCCACCAAAGGTCAGGAAGAGACCCAGTACTTC; CDR3 protein: CATKGQEETQYF
V gene: TRBV12-3/TRBV12-4; CDR3 length: 14; clone size: NA; D gene: NA; J gene: TRBJ1-2; CDR3 DNA: TGTGCCAGCAGTTCCCAGGGGACCCCCTATGGCTACACCTTC; CDR3 protein: CASSSQGTPYGYTF
V gene: TRBV5-1; CDR3 length: 15; clone size: few; D gene: TRBD2; J gene: TRBJ2-1; CDR3 DNA: TGCGCCAGCAGCTATCCTCAGACTAGCGGCAATGAGCAGTTCTTC; CDR3 protein: CASSYPQTSGNEQFF
V gene: TRBV5-5; CDR3 length: 14; clone size: NA; D gene: NA; J gene: TRBJ2-3; CDR3 DNA: TGTGCCAGCAGCGTAGGACTCGGCACAGATACGCAGTATTTT; CDR3 protein: CASSVGLGTDTQYF
V gene: TRBV20-1; CDR3 length: 14; clone size: few; D gene: NA; J gene: TRBJ1-2; CDR3 DNA: TGCAGTGCCATTAGGGGGGGCAAAGACTATGGCTACACCTTC; CDR3 protein: CSAIRGGKDYGYTF
V gene: TRBV4-2; CDR3 length: 16; clone size: few; D gene: NA; J gene: TRBJ1-3; CDR3 DNA: TGTGCCAGCAGCCAAGTGTCCGGGGGCTCTGGAAACACCATATATTTT; CDR3 protein: CASSQVSGGSGNTIYF
V gene: TRBV20-1; CDR3 length: 13; clone size: few; D gene: TRBD2; J gene: TRBJ2-7; CDR3 DNA: TGCAGTGCCCCGGCGGGGGAGCGCTACGAGCAGTACTTC; CDR3 protein: CSAPAGERYEQYF
V gene: TRBV25-1; CDR3 length: 16; clone size: NA; D gene: NA; J gene: TRBJ2-3; CDR3 DNA: TGTGCCAGCAGTCACCCCAGGGGCAGCTACACAGATACGCAGTATTTT; CDR3 protein: CASSHPRGSYTDTQYF
V gene: TRBV6-6; CDR3 length: 13; clone size: many; D gene: TRBD1; J gene: TRBJ1-1; CDR3 DNA: TGTGCCAGCAGAAGGGACAGGAACACTGAAGCTTTCTTT; CDR3 protein: CASRRDRNTEAFF
V gene: TRBV24-1; CDR3 length: 16; clone size: NA; D gene: NA; J gene: TRBJ2-1; CDR3 DNA: TGTGCCACCCGGGGACAAATGGTTGGGTTCGGGAATGAGCAGTTCTTC; CDR3 protein: CATRGQMVGFGNEQFF
V gene: TRBV10-3; CDR3 length: 13; clone size: NA; D gene: NA; J gene: TRBJ1-2; CDR3 DNA: TGTGCCATCAGTGACCAGGGCTGGGATGGCTACACCTTC; CDR3 protein: CAISDQGWDGYTF
V gene: TRBV12-3/TRBV12-4; CDR3 length: 15; clone size: NA; D gene: NA; J gene: TRBJ2-6; CDR3 DNA: TGTGCCAGCAGCCGCGTATACTCTGGGGCCAACGTCCTGACTTTC; CDR3 protein: CASSRVYSGANVLTF
V gene: TRBV5-1; CDR3 length: 14; clone size: NA; D gene: TRBD2; J gene: TRBJ2-5; CDR3 DNA: TGCGCCAGCAGACCCGGACTAGCGGAAGAGACCCAGTACTTC; CDR3 protein: CASRPGLAEETQYF
V gene: TRBV5-1; CDR3 length: 16; clone size: NA; D gene: TRBD1; J gene: TRBJ2-3; CDR3 DNA: TGCGCCAGCAGCGGGTCTGGACAGGGTGGCACAGATACGCAGTATTTT; CDR3 protein: CASSGSGQGGTDTQYF
V gene: TRBV5-6; CDR3 length: 16; clone size: NA; D gene: TRBD2; J gene: TRBJ2-1; CDR3 DNA: TGTGCCAGCACCAGAAGCGGGAGGGCCTCCTACAATGAGCAGTTCTTC; CDR3 protein: CASTRSGRASYNEQFF
V gene: TRBV4-1; CDR3 length: 19; clone size: few; D gene: TRBD2; J gene: TRBJ2-7; CDR3 DNA: TGCGCCAGCAGCCCCTCTGGGACTAGCGGGAGTCAAGCGGGGTACGAGCAGTACTTC; CDR3 protein: CASSPSGTSGSQAGYEQYF
V gene: TRBV6-1; CDR3 length: 14; clone size: NA; D gene: TRBD1; J gene: TRBJ2-4; CDR3 DNA: TGTGCCAGCAGTGTTCCGGGACAGAGGAACATTCAGTACTTC; CDR3 protein: CASSVPGQRNIQYF
V gene: TRBV6-1; CDR3 length: 13; clone size: NA; D gene: NA; J gene: TRBJ1-5; CDR3 DNA: TGTGCCAGCAGTGGGGCCCGGATTCAGCCCCAGCATTTT; CDR3 protein: CASSGARIQPQHF
V gene: TRBV6-6; CDR3 length: 13; clone size: NA; D gene: NA; J gene: TRBJ1-6; CDR3 DNA: TGTGCCAGCAGATCGAGCTGGAATTCACCCCTCCACTTT; CDR3 protein: CASRSSWNSPLHF
V gene: TRBV27; CDR3 length: 15; clone size: NA; D gene: TRBD1; J gene: TRBJ2-7; CDR3 DNA: TGTGCCAGCAGTAGCCGGGACAGCCTCACCTACGAGCAGTACTTC; CDR3 protein: CASSSRDSLTYEQYF
V gene: TRBV5-1; CDR3 length: 15; clone size: NA; D gene: TRBD1; J gene: TRBJ2-3; CDR3 DNA: TGCGCCAGCAGCTTGGCGGACAGGGGCACAGATACGCAGTATTTT; CDR3 protein: CASSLADRGTDTQYF
V gene: TRBV20-1; CDR3 length: 12; clone size: NA; D gene: TRBD1; J gene: TRBJ1-5; CDR3 DNA: TGCAGTGCTGGCGGGACAGATCGGTCCCAGCATTTT; CDR3 protein: CSAGGTDRSQHF
V gene: TRBV12-3/TRBV12-4; CDR3 length: 15; clone size: many; D gene: TRBD1; J gene: TRBJ2-7; CDR3 DNA: TGTGCCAGCAGTTTGACAGGGGGAGGGTCCTACGAGCAGTACTTC; CDR3 protein: CASSLTGGGSYEQYF
V gene: TRBV5-1; CDR3 length: 16; clone size: few; D gene: TRBD2; J gene: TRBJ2-7; CDR3 DNA: TGCGCCAGCAGCTCCCTACGCGGGGGTACCACCTACGAGCAGTACTTC; CDR3 protein: CASSSLRGGTTYEQYF
V gene: TRBV4-1; CDR3 length: 18; clone size: many; D gene: TRBD2; J gene: TRBJ2-7; CDR3 DNA: TGCGCCAGCAGCCAACTTGCAAACATAGCGGGAATCTCCTACGAGCAGTACTTC; CDR3 protein: CASSQLANIAGISYEQYF
V gene: TRBV20-1; CDR3 length: 16; clone size: few; D gene: TRBD1; J gene: TRBJ1-2; CDR3 DNA: TGCAGTGCTAAGAAGGGGGATAGGACAGGGGGATCTGGCTACACCTTC; CDR3 protein: CSAKKGDRTGGSGYTF